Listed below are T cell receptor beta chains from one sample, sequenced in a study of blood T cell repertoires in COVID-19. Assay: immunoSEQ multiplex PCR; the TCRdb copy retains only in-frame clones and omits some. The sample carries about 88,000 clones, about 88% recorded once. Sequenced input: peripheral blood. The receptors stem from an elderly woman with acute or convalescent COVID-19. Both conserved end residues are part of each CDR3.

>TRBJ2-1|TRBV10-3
CAISPGQGAGNEQFF
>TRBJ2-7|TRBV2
CASRQGNEQYF
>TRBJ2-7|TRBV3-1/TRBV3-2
CASSQDPPGRSHEQYF
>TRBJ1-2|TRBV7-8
CASSPRQNGYTF
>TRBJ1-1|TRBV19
CASTLQGQKAFF
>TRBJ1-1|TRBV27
CASRGRTGFGTEAFF
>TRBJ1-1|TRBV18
CASSRPTGAATEAFF
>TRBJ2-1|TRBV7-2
CASSLYGLSEQFF
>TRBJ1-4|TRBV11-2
CASRDRGRANEKLFF
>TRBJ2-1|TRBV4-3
CASSLSGGFYNEQFF
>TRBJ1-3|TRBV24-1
CATSDVPGNTIYF
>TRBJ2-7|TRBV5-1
CASSTGQAQTYEQYF
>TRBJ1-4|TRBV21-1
CASSKSGSQGCEKLFF
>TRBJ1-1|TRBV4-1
CASSLWTANTEAFF
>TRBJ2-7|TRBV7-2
CASSTTVMGEQYF
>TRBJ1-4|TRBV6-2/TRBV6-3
CASSYSQGFDEKLFF
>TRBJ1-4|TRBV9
CASSSRTGNSEKLFF
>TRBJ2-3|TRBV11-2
CATSLTGDQADTQYF
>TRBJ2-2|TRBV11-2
CASSSIRQGVNTGELFF
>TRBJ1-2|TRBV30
CAWSMTGGVVLGYTF
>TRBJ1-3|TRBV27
CASRRTGSGNTIYF
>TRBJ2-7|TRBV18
CASSPPTGGSYEQYF
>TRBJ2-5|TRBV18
CASSPGAQETQYF
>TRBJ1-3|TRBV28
CASSLGGAGNTIYF
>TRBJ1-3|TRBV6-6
CASGQGGSGNTIYF
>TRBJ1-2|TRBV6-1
CASSESGGYGYTF
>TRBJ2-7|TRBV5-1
CASSALGTGIAYEQYF
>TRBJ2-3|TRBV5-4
CASSFKAAGTDTQYF
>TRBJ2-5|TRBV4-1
CASSQGLSGEETQYF
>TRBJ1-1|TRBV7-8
CASSFGRETEAFF
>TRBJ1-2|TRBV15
CATSRDGRDGYTF
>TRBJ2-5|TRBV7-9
CASRYAGDQYF
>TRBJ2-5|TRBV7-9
CASSLMTAQETQYF
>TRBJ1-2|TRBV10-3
CAISGGPTGGRINYGYTF
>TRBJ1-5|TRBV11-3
CASSPRRDGDSNQPQHF
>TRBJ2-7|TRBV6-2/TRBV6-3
CASSYRSSGMYEQYF
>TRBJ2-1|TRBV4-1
CASSQDKWDSSNEQFF
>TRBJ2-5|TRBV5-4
CASSFRQETQYF
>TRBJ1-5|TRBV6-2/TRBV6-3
CASSYEFRNQPQHF
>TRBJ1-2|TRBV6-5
CASRQTGDLLSGYTF
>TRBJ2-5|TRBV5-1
CASSPGQRGGQETQYF
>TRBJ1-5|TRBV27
CASSLFGTGINQPQHF
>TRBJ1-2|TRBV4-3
CASSPWTGASQSYTF
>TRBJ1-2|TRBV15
CATSRDPAGYGYTF
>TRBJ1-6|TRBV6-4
CASSVDRGSSPLHF
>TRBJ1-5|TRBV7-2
CASSLASQPQHF
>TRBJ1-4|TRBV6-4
CASSDFGQGSSRNEKLFF
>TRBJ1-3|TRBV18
CASSPQTEDTIYF
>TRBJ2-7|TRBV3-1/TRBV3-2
CASSQWDISPYEQYF
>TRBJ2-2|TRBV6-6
CASSYAQGTDTGELFF
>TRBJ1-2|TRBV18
CASSSTGGSYGYTF
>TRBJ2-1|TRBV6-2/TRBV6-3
CASSWTSGRGRDNEQFF
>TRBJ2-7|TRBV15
CATSREIPEGSYEQYF
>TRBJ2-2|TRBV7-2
CASSLVSREDTGELFF